The 18 T cell receptor beta chains below all came from one sample that was sequenced in a study of T cell responses to AZD1222 COVID-19 vaccine. Produced via immunoSEQ multiplex PCR; TCRdb's table is partial and in-frame only. The sample shows 140,000 to 150,000 clones, about 93% of them seen only once. This sample comprised peripheral blood, obtained on day 0 of MenACWY control vaccination. The receptors originated from an adult in good health.

The chain joins TRBV7-9 to TRBJ1-1; 7 bases are a match to TRBD1. Trimming took 2 bases from V and 4 from J; bases not matched to a gene: 4. The CDR3 runs 14 residues. From germline, CDR1 is SEHNR and CDR2 FQNEAQ (reference sequence). CDR3 in amino acids: CASSLRQGGTEAFF. CDR3 DNA sequence: TGTGCCAGCAGCTTAAGACAGGGAGGCACTGAAGCTTTCTTT.

V gene TRBV5-1 combines with J gene TRBJ1-1; TRBD1 agrees at 9 bases. The CDR3 loop spans 14 amino acids. CDR1 is SGHRS, CDR2 YFSETQ, per germline. With V trimmed by 2 bases and J by 3 bases, 2 bases remained unmatched. The DNA of the CDR3 is TGCGCCAGCAGCTTTACAGGGGGCTACACTGAAGCTTTCTTT. The encoded protein is CASSFTGGYTEAFF.

In its sample, this clone was seen once. The chain carries TRBV11-1 and TRBJ2-7; 10 positions match TRBD1. This CDR3 is built from 15 residues. Trimming cost V 5 bases and J 5 bases; bases outside gene matches: 9. Per the germline V gene, CDR1 is SGHAT and CDR2 is FQDESV (reference sequence). The CDR3 sequence: CASSPSEGQGNEQYF. CDR3 bases: TGTGCCAGCAGCCCGTCGGAGGGACAGGGGAACGAGCAGTACTTC.

This clone was seen only once. This chain connects TRBV7-9 to TRBJ1-5; no clear D. V was cut by 2 bases and J by 0 bases, with 5 bases left in between. Germline CDR1 is SEHNR and CDR2 is FQNEAQ (reference sequence). The CDR3 loop spans 14 amino acids. The CDR3 nucleotides are TGTGCCAGCAGCTTAAGTTCTAGCAATCAGCCCCAGCATTTT. Protein product: CASSLSSSNQPQHF.

This clone was seen only once. The gene calls are TRBV6-5 and TRBJ2-7, with TRBD1 identical over 9 bases. V trimming: 6 bases; J trimming: 3 bases; junction bases outside the gene matches: 6. The length of the CDR3 is 14 residues. Germline loops: CDR1 MNHEY, CDR2 SVGAGI. Here the CDR3 reads CASRTGGVSYEQYF. The CDR3 bases are TGTGCCAGCAGAACAGGGGGCGTCAGCTACGAGCAGTACTTC.

This clone was observed a handful of times. The chain is built from TRBV6-1 and TRBJ1-5; the D gene is possibly TRBD1 (5 bases). V lost 2 bases and J lost 4, with 15 bases in between. This CDR3 region has 16 residues. Germline lookup yields CDR1 MNHNS and CDR2 SASEGT. Here the CDR3 reads CASSEWGGRGNQPQHF. DNA for the CDR3: TGTGCCAGCAGTGAATGGGGGGGACGGGGAAATCAGCCCCAGCATTTT.

This chain connects TRBV13 to TRBJ2-4; D not certain. The ends were cut back, 1 base at V and 6 bases at J, with 7 bases in the middle. The CDR3 consists of 13 residues. In germline, CDR1 is PRHDT, CDR2 FYEKMQ (reference sequence). CDR3 in DNA: TGTGCCAGCAGCTTAGTCGGAAGAAACATTCAGTACTTC. This translates into CASSLVGRNIQYF.

The chain links TRBV11-2 to TRBJ2-4; tentatively, D is TRBD1 (5 bases). The V end lost 5 bases, the J end lost 7 bases, and 12 bases lay between the germline ends. The CDR3 runs to 13 residues. Germline V CDR1 and CDR2: SGHAT, FQNNGV. The chain's CDR3 is CASSLEPGNIQYF. DNA for the CDR3: TGTGCCAGCAGCCTGGAGCCAGGGAACATTCAGTACTTC.

The gene calls are TRBV7-8 and TRBJ2-1; 8 nucleotides match TRBD1. V trimming: 7 bases; J trimming: 10 bases; junction bases outside the gene matches: 12. The CDR3 sequence is 14 residues long. Germline lookup yields CDR1 SGHVS and CDR2 FQNEAQ. The CDR3 loop reads CASTWRGQEWEQFF. DNA of the CDR3: TGTGCCAGCACCTGGCGGGGACAGGAGTGGGAGCAGTTCTTC. Using reference TRBV7-8 and TRBJ2-1 for the parts outside the CDR3, the full variable domain is GAGVSQSPRYKVAKRGQDVALRCDPISGHVSLFWYQQALGQGPEFLTYFQNEAQLDKSGLPSDRFFAERPEGSVSTLKIQRTQQEDSAVYLCASTWRGQEWEQFFGPGTRLTVL.

This chain uses TRBV5-8 with TRBJ2-5; D call uncertain. This CDR3 comprises 14 residues. Germline CDR1 reads SGHTS; CDR2 reads YDEGEE. V lost 0 bases and J lost 1, with 7 bases in between. For the CDR3, the DNA is TGTGCCAGCAGCTTGGTGACACTCCAAGAGACCCAGTACTTC. Its protein is CASSLVTLQETQYF.

The chain has TRBV7-3 and TRBJ2-3; 14 bases map to TRBD2. The V gene end was trimmed by 4 bases and the J gene end by 13 bases; junction bases not matched to a gene: 7. CDR1 and CDR2 from the germline V gene are SGHTA and FQGTGA. CDR3 length: 14 amino acids. The DNA of the CDR3 is TGTGCCAGCAGCTCCAGACTAGCGGGAGGGCCAAAGTATTTT. This gives the protein CASSSRLAGGPKYF.

V is TRBV28 and J is TRBJ2-7; 9 bases fit TRBD2. CDR1 and CDR2 (germline): MDHEN, SYDVKM. The CDR3 consists of 15 residues. V lost 5 bases to trimming and J lost 7 bases; unmatched junction nucleotides: 12. CDR3 protein: CASSLPQRGVREQYF. CDR3 sequence (DNA): TGTGCCAGCAGTCTTCCCCAGCGGGGGGTAAGAGAGCAGTACTTC.

This clone was counted between two and nine times. This chain's CDR3 is CASSQGQGPLHTQYF. The CDR3 nucleotides are TGTGCCAGCTCCCAGGGACAGGGGCCCCTCCATACGCAGTATTTT. The chain couples TRBV9 to TRBJ2-3; 10 bases fit TRBD1. Germline lookup yields CDR1 SGDLS and CDR2 YYNGEE. The V gene end was trimmed by 7 bases and the J gene end by 7 bases; junction bases not matched to a gene: 12. This CDR3 is 15 amino acids long.

The CDR3 is CASSQNAGLMFF. CDR3 coding DNA: TGTGCCAGCAGCCAAAACGCGGGACTCATGTTTTTT. The V call is TRBV3-1 (or the pseudogene TRBV3-2), the J call TRBJ1-4, with D possibly being TRBD1 (5 bases). Germline CDR1 is LGHDT and CDR2 is YNNKEL (reference sequence). The CDR3 contains 12 residues. With 2 bases removed from V and 15 bases from J, the gap between germline ends came to 13 bases.

This chain joins TRBV7-8 and TRBJ1-1; the D gene is possibly TRBD1 (5 bases). V dropped 0 bases and J dropped 5 bases, with 10 bases sitting between them. CDR1 and CDR2 from the germline V gene are SGHVS and FQNEAQ. This CDR3 is 14 amino acids long. CDR3 nucleotide sequence: TGTGCCAGCAGCTTAGCGCACAGGAATACTGAAGCTTTCTTT. Translating it yields CASSLAHRNTEAFF. Filled out from reference TRBV7-8 and TRBJ1-1, the complete variable domain reads GAGVSQSPRYKVAKRGQDVALRCDPISGHVSLFWYQQALGQGPEFLTYFQNEAQLDKSGLPSDRFFAERPEGSVSTLKIQRTQQEDSAVYLCASSLAHRNTEAFFGQGTRLTVV.

This chain links TRBV28 with TRBJ1-6, with unresolved D. CDR1 is MDHEN and CDR2 is SYDVKM in the germline V gene. The length of the CDR3 is 15 residues. Trimming left V 3 bases short and J 13 bases short, with 19 bases between. CDR3 in amino acids: CASSFGARGLAPLHF. Here the CDR3 DNA reads TGTGCCAGCAGTTTTGGCGCGCGGGGATTGGCCCCCCTCCACTTT.

The gene calls are TRBV30 and TRBJ2-2, with 7 bases that match TRBD1. CDR1 and CDR2 (germline): GTSNPN, SVGIG (reference sequence). This CDR3 spans 12 amino acids. With 3 bases clipped from V and 7 bases from J, the junction kept 2 bases outside the gene matches. The CDR3: CAWSQGVGELFF. Here the CDR3 DNA reads TGTGCCTGGAGCCAGGGGGTCGGGGAGCTGTTTTTT.

The CDR3 DNA sequence: TGTGCCATCAGTGAGAGGACAGGGAATGCCGGGGAGCTGTTTTTT. Translated, it gives CAISERTGNAGELFF. The chain recombines TRBV10-3 with TRBJ2-2, with 8 bases matching TRBD1. There are 15 residues in the CDR3. Germline CDR1 reads ENHRY; CDR2 reads SYGVKD. Losses at the gene ends were 2 bases for V and 6 bases for J; bases not matched to a gene: 5.